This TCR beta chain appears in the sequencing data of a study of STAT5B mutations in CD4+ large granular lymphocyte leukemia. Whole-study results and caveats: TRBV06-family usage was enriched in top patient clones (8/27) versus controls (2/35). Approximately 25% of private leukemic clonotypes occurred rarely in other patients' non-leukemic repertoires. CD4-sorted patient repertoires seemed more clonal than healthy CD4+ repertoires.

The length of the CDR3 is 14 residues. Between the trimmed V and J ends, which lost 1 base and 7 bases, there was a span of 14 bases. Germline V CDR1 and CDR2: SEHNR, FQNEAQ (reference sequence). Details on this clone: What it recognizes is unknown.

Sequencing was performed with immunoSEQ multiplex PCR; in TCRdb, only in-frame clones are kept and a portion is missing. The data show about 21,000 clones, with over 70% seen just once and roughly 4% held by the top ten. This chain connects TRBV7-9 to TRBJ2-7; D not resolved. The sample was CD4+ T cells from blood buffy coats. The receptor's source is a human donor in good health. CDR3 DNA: TGTGCCAGCAGCTTAGGAGCTCTCCCTTGGGAGCAGTACTTC. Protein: CASSLGALPWEQYF.